The 2 T cell receptor beta chains listed next were all sequenced from one sample in a study of low-dose radiotherapy and immunotherapy resistance in tumors. Sample time point: before trial treatment. Both TCRalpha and TCRbeta chains were reverse transcribed with V-gene-specific primers. TCRs were amplified for roughly 20 PCR cycles with a constant-region primer and V-primer adapter. MiXCR, run by TCRdb on the reads, gives a single entry per CDR3 protein. The repertoire consists of around 68,000 distinct CDR3 sequences, with about a quarter occurring once and the leading ten covering 6.6%. Sequencing used PBMCs, obtained before treatment. Receptors originate from a male donor with rectosigmoid adenocarcinoma.

Many counts were recorded for this clonotype. The CDR3 reads CASKEELVYNSPLHF. Here the CDR3 DNA reads TGTGCCAGCAAGGAAGAGCTGGTCTATAATTCACCCCTCCACTTT. The genes are TRBV25-1 and TRBJ1-6; no clear D gene. Germline lookup yields CDR1 MGHDK and CDR2 SYGVNS. The CDR3 totals 15 residues. V was trimmed by 7 bases and J by 3 bases, leaving 13 bases between them.

This clonotype was seen only once. The chain employs TRBV28 and TRBJ2-4; 11 positions agree with TRBD1. Germline V gene data show CDR1 as MDHEN and CDR2 as SYDVKM. The CDR3 has 17 amino acids. V gave up 4 bases and J gave up 2 bases; unmatched junction bases: 7. This CDR3 reads CASSSRTGGAPKNIQYF. The DNA of the CDR3 is TGTGCCAGCAGTTCACGGACAGGGGGCGCGCCCAAAAACATTCAGTACTTC.